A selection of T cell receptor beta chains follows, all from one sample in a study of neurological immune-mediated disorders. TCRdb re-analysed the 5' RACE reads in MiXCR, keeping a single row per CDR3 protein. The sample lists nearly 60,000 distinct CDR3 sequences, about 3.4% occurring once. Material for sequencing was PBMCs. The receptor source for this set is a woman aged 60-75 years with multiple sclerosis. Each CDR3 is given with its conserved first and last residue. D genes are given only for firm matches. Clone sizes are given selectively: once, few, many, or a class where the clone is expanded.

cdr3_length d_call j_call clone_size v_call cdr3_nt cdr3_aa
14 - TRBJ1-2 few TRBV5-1 TGCGCCAGCAGCTTGGTTCAGTCAGGGGACGGCTACACCTTC CASSLVQSGDGYTF
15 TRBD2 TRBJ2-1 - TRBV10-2 TGCGCCAGCAGTGAGACTAGCGGGTTATACAATGAGCAGTTCTTC CASSETSGLYNEQFF
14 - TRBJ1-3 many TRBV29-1 TGCAGCGTTGGTTACGGAAACTCTGGAAACACCATATATTTT CSVGYGNSGNTIYF
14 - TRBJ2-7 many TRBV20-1 TGCAGTGCTAGAACCCTAACGAACGGGGGCGAGCAGTACTTC CSARTLTNGGEQYF
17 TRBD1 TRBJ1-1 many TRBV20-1 TGCAGTGCTAGAGTGGCCGTGGGCAGGGGGGCAGGTACTGAAGCTTTCTTT CSARVAVGRGAGTEAFF
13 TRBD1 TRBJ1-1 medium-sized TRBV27 TGTGCCAGCAGTTTGACAGGGAATTCGGAAGCTTTCTTT CASSLTGNSEAFF
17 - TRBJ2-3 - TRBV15 TGTGCCACCAGCAGAGATAACCCGGGGAGAGGAGAAGATACGCAGTATTTT CATSRDNPGRGEDTQYF
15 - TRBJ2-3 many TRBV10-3 TGTGCCATTGCCGGGACGAGTGAAGCCACAGATACGCAGTATTTT CAIAGTSEATDTQYF
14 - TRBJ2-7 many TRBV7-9 TGTGCCAGCAGCTTACTAGGGGGGACGGCCGAGCAGTACTTC CASSLLGGTAEQYF
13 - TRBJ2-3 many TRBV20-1 TGCAGTGCTAGTGGGGGTTCCCCAGATACGCAGTATTTT CSASGGSPDTQYF
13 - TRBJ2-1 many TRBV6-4 TGTGCCAGCAGTGAAGGTTTCGAGAATGAGCAGTTCTTC CASSEGFENEQFF
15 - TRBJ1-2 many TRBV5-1 TGCGCCAGCAGATTGGACACAGGGATCCACGGTGGCTACACCTTC CASRLDTGIHGGYTF
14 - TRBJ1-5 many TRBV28 TGTGCCAGCAGGGACCAAAGGCGGAATCAGCCCCAGCATTTT CASRDQRRNQPQHF
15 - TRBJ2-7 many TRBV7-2 TGTGCCAGCAGCTTAGTCGGCGGATCCTCCGGCGAGCAGTACTTC CASSLVGGSSGEQYF
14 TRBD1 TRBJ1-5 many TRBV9 TGTGCCAGCAGCGCCGACAGGGGCGGGCAGCCCCAGCATTTT CASSADRGGQPQHF
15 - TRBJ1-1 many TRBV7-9 TGTGCCAGCAGCTTGTCACGGGGGTCGGAGACTGAAGCTTTCTTT CASSLSRGSETEAFF